Listed below are T cell receptor beta chains from one sample, sequenced in a study of cytomegalovirus exposure and HLA in healthy donors. Sequencing was performed with immunoSEQ multiplex PCR; in TCRdb, only in-frame clones are kept and a portion is missing. The sample has 110,000 to 150,000 clones; over 80% are singletons. The sample consisted of PBMCs. These receptors came from a male donor in good health and CMV-seronegative. Each CDR3 is given with its conserved first and last residue. Fields, in order: clone size, D gene, J gene, V gene, CDR3 protein, CDR3 DNA. D genes are given only for firm matches. Only some rows state a clone size, as once, few, many or a class for expanded clones.

clone_size: .; d_call: .; j_call: TRBJ2-3; v_call: TRBV5-1; cdr3_aa: CASSSLMGLGTDTQYF; cdr3_nt: TGCGCCAGCAGCTCCTTGATGGGGCTTGGCACAGATACGCAGTATTTT
clone_size: .; d_call: .; j_call: TRBJ1-2; v_call: TRBV9; cdr3_aa: CASSVSIGTPELFRYGYTF; cdr3_nt: TGTGCCAGCAGCGTCTCTATAGGGACACCCGAGTTGTTTAGATATGGCTACACCTTC
clone_size: .; d_call: TRBD2; j_call: TRBJ2-1; v_call: TRBV18; cdr3_aa: CASSPAGGGQFF; cdr3_nt: TGTGCCAGCTCACCTGCTGGCGGGGGGCAGTTCTTC
clone_size: .; d_call: .; j_call: TRBJ1-2; v_call: TRBV7-2; cdr3_aa: CASSFISGVGTF; cdr3_nt: TGTGCCAGCAGCTTCATCTCCGGGGTGGGCACCTTC
clone_size: .; d_call: .; j_call: TRBJ1-1; v_call: TRBV7-6; cdr3_aa: CASTRGDTEAFF; cdr3_nt: TGTGCCAGCACCCGGGGGGACACTGAAGCTTTCTTT
clone_size: .; d_call: .; j_call: TRBJ1-2; v_call: TRBV7-2; cdr3_aa: CASSFSTANNYGYTF; cdr3_nt: TGTGCCAGCAGCTTCTCGACAGCGAATAACTATGGCTACACCTTC
clone_size: .; d_call: .; j_call: TRBJ2-1; v_call: TRBV2; cdr3_aa: CASSDRGASYNEQFF; cdr3_nt: TGTGCCAGCAGCGATCGGGGGGCCTCCTACAATGAGCAGTTCTTC
clone_size: .; d_call: .; j_call: TRBJ2-1; v_call: TRBV6-5; cdr3_aa: CASSLDYYNEQFF; cdr3_nt: TGTGCCAGCAGCCTTGACTATTACAATGAGCAGTTCTTC
clone_size: .; d_call: .; j_call: TRBJ2-7; v_call: TRBV19; cdr3_aa: CASSMSGEQYF; cdr3_nt: TGTGCCAGTAGTATGAGTGGCGAGCAGTACTTC
clone_size: .; d_call: .; j_call: TRBJ1-1; v_call: TRBV14; cdr3_aa: CASSPGQSTEAFF; cdr3_nt: TGTGCCAGCAGCCCCGGACAGTCCACTGAAGCTTTCTTT
clone_size: few; d_call: .; j_call: TRBJ2-3; v_call: TRBV6-4; cdr3_aa: CASSDGGSTDTQYF; cdr3_nt: TGTGCCAGCAGTGACGGCGGGAGCACAGATACGCAGTATTTT
clone_size: .; d_call: TRBD1; j_call: TRBJ1-5; v_call: TRBV19; cdr3_aa: CASSIGRDRDQPQHF; cdr3_nt: TGTGCCAGTAGTATAGGCCGGGACAGAGATCAGCCCCAGCATTTT
clone_size: .; d_call: .; j_call: TRBJ2-7; v_call: TRBV7-8; cdr3_aa: CASSLAPPDEQYF; cdr3_nt: TGTGCCAGCAGCTTAGCCCCGCCAGACGAGCAGTACTTC
clone_size: .; d_call: TRBD1; j_call: TRBJ1-5; v_call: TRBV28; cdr3_aa: CASSQGGNQPQHF; cdr3_nt: TGTGCCAGCAGCCAGGGGGGAAATCAGCCCCAGCATTTT
clone_size: .; d_call: TRBD2; j_call: TRBJ2-2; v_call: TRBV7-3; cdr3_aa: CASSLRASGLQGTGELFF; cdr3_nt: TGTGCCAGCAGCTTAAGGGCTAGCGGGTTGCAGGGGACCGGGGAGCTGTTTTTT
clone_size: .; d_call: TRBD2; j_call: TRBJ2-5; v_call: TRBV6-5; cdr3_aa: CASSLAGMQETQYF; cdr3_nt: TGTGCCAGCAGCTTAGCGGGGATGCAAGAGACCCAGTACTTC